Described below is a single T cell receptor beta chain sequence and its context. Antigen specificity is unknown. The study ran its PCR with 60 Vbeta and 13 Jbeta primers. Generated by immunoSEQ multiplex PCR, the TCRdb table keeps only in-frame clones and is missing some. This repertoire shows more than 50,000 clones, 85% to 90% found once; its top ten account for about 10%. This entry is derived from a study of cytomegalovirus exposure and HLA in healthy donors. General study points: Only CMV serostatus was available as immune exposure information.

Germline V lookup: CDR1 SGHTA, CDR2 FQGTGA. There are 17 residues in the CDR3. With V trimmed by 4 bases and J by 4 bases, 14 bases remained unmatched. The TCR comes from a female donor in good health and CMV-seronegative. This chain joins TRBV7-3 and TRBJ2-3; 7 positions match TRBD1. Material for sequencing was PBMCs. CDR3 protein: CASSWVGRGRGADTQYF. DNA of the CDR3: TGTGCCAGCAGCTGGGTGGGTAGGGGGCGCGGTGCAGATACGCAGTATTTT.